A single sample gave rise to the 31 T cell receptor beta chains below, sequenced in a study of beta chain features in type 1 diabetes. As every portion of the isolated RNA was reverse transcribed, the sequencing read expressed TCRB transcripts. TCRdb's table, derived via immunoSEQ multiplex PCR, lists solely in-frame clones and lacks some. The repertoire has under 150,000 clones, less than 9% of them found once; the top ten carry roughly 1.4%. Sequencing was performed on central memory CD4+ T cells from blood. The receptors originated from a woman between 25 and 40 years old in good health.

The CDR3 DNA reads TGTGCCAGCAGCCCGCGTCATAAAGGGGGCGCGATCACTGAGCAGTTCTTC. The encoded protein is CASSPRHKGGAITEQFF. The rearrangement uses TRBV11-2 and TRBJ2-1, with 7 positions matching TRBD1. CDR1 is SGHAT and CDR2 is FQNNGV in the germline V gene. This CDR3 is 17 amino acids long. The junction had 19 bases not matched to a gene; V was cut back by 5 bases and J by 9 bases.

This clone was recorded a few times. The gene calls are TRBV18 and TRBJ2-7, with D uncertain. The V gene lost 3 bases and the J gene lost 1 base, with 10 bases spanning the gap. This CDR3 comprises 14 residues. CDR1 and CDR2 from the germline V gene are KGHSH and LQKENI. CDR3 sequence: CASSPLLESYEQYF. As DNA, the CDR3 is TGTGCCAGCTCACCGTTACTTGAGTCCTACGAGCAGTACTTC.

V gene TRBV6-5 combines with J gene TRBJ1-5; D unresolved. V lost 2 bases and J lost 4, with 12 bases in between. The CDR3 runs 15 residues. The germline V gene encodes CDR1 MNHEY and CDR2 SVGAGI. The chain's CDR3 is CASSYQKGANQPQHF. In DNA form, the CDR3 reads TGTGCCAGCAGTTACCAAAAGGGAGCTAATCAGCCCCAGCATTTT.

The chain links TRBV7-6 to TRBJ1-4, with 8 bases aligning to TRBD1. The ends lost 5 bases at V and 7 bases at J; junction bases unmatched: 9. The CDR3 length is 15 residues. The germline gives CDR1 SGHVS, CDR2 FNYEAQ. The CDR3 is CASSETGAGVEKLFF. The CDR3, as DNA: TGTGCCAGCAGCGAGACAGGGGCGGGGGTTGAAAAACTGTTTTTT.

This clone occurred a few times. This chain's CDR3 is CASRKGRGAYEQYF. In nucleotides, the CDR3 is TGTGCCAGCAGAAAGGGGCGCGGAGCCTACGAGCAGTACTTC. V is TRBV25-1 and J is TRBJ2-7; possible D gene TRBD1, 5 bases. The CDR3 has 14 residues. Germline V gene sequence: CDR1 MGHDK, CDR2 SYGVNS. Trimming pared 6 bases from V and 2 bases from J, leaving 14 bases between.

This clone was seen repeatedly, ten times or more. The chain uses TRBV7-4 and TRBJ2-7, with TRBD1 identical over 7 bases. Germline assignment: CDR1 SGHVT and CDR2 SQSDAQ. The CDR3 loop spans 13 amino acids. With V trimmed by 5 bases and J by 7 bases, 8 bases remained unmatched. This chain's CDR3 is CASSQWTGQEQYF. The CDR3, as DNA: TGTGCCAGCAGCCAATGGACAGGTCAAGAGCAGTACTTC.

CDR3 nucleotide sequence: TGTGCCAGCAGGGATAGCGCTGCCTCCTACGAGCAGTACTTC. The encoded protein is CASRDSAASYEQYF. The chain joins TRBV7-2 to TRBJ2-7, with D possibly matching TRBD2 (5 bases). Trimming pared 6 bases from V and 0 bases from J, leaving 12 bases between. The CDR3 covers 14 residues. The germline gives CDR1 SGHTA, CDR2 FQGNSA.

The chain links TRBV15 to TRBJ2-1; D is uncertain. V was trimmed by 0 bases and J by 8 bases, leaving 8 bases between them. Per the germline V gene, CDR1 is LNHNV and CDR2 is YYDKDF (reference sequence). The CDR3 has 13 residues. The CDR3 region has the DNA TGTGCCACCAGCAGAGATCGCGGCGATGAGCAGTTCTTC. It translates to CATSRDRGDEQFF.

This clone was recorded at least ten times. The chain recombines TRBV9 with TRBJ2-2; the D is unclear. With 0 bases removed from V and 7 bases from J, the gap between germline ends came to 4 bases. Germline V CDR1 and CDR2: SGDLS, YYNGEE. The CDR3 length is 12 residues. As DNA, the CDR3 is TGTGCCAGCAGCGTAGTCGTCGGGGAGCTGTTTTTT. This encodes CASSVVVGELFF. Combining the CDR3 with reference TRBV9 and TRBJ2-2 gives the whole variable domain DSGVTQTPKHLITATGQRVTLRCSPRSGDLSVYWYQQSLDQGLQFLIQYYNGEERAKGNILERFSAQQFPDLHSELNLSSLELGDSALYFCASSVVVGELFFGEGSRLTVL.

This clone was found a few times. The J gene is TRBJ1-1, the V gene TRBV25-1; D might be TRBD1 (6 bases). The CDR3 runs to 12 residues. From germline, CDR1 is MGHDK and CDR2 SYGVNS. V lost 9 bases and J 10 bases, leaving 18 bases between the germline ends. CDR3 region: CARGRGRIVAFF. The CDR3 nucleotides read TGTGCCAGGGGCAGGGGAAGAATTGTAGCTTTCTTT.

This clone has more than one count but fewer than ten. The chain links TRBV4-1 to TRBJ2-3, with D perhaps TRBD2 (5 bases). This CDR3 region has 15 residues. Germline CDR1 MGHRA, CDR2 YSYEKL. The germline V and J ends were trimmed by 0 bases and 4 bases, with 11 bases remaining between them. CDR3 DNA sequence: TGCGCCAGCAGCCAAGATTTCGGGATAGCAGATACGCAGTATTTT. Translated, it gives CASSQDFGIADTQYF.

This clone has just a few counts. The V gene is TRBV7-9, the J gene TRBJ2-5; tentative D call: TRBD1 (5 bases). The V end was cut by 0 bases, the J end by 0 bases, with 11 bases between. The CDR3 runs 16 residues. Germline lookup yields CDR1 SEHNR and CDR2 FQNEAQ (reference sequence). As DNA, the CDR3 is TGTGCCAGCAGCTTAGCGGGGCGGTGGGACCAAGAGACCCAGTACTTC. Translated: CASSLAGRWDQETQYF.

This clone was counted a few times. The V gene is TRBV18, the J gene TRBJ2-7; 9 bases line up with TRBD2. This CDR3 comprises 15 residues. Germline values: CDR1 KGHSH, CDR2 LQKENI. V dropped 5 bases and J dropped 5; count of bases not matched to a gene: 10. The CDR3 nucleotides are TGTGCCAGCTCATCTGCGACTAGCGGAGCACACGAGCAGTACTTC. Translated: CASSSATSGAHEQYF.

This clone has just a few counts. The chain combines TRBV15 with TRBJ2-7, with D possibly being TRBD2 (5 bases). Germline CDR1 reads LNHNV; CDR2 reads YYDKDF (reference sequence). V was clipped by 4 bases and J by 3 bases, with 7 bases between them. The CDR3 is 12 residues long. CDR3: CATSTGGYEQYF. CDR3 nucleotides: TGTGCCACCAGCACAGGAGGCTACGAGCAGTACTTC.

This rearrangement joins TRBV27 to TRBJ2-5, with D possibly TRBD1 on 5 matching bases. The V and J ends lost 4 bases and 1 base respectively, with 13 bases between them. Looked up from germline, CDR1 is MNHEY and CDR2 is SMNVEV (reference sequence). This CDR3 comprises 15 residues. The CDR3 DNA reads TGTGCCAGCAGTTCTGCGACAGCTACCCAAGAGACCCAGTACTTC. This encodes CASSSATATQETQYF.

This clone was counted at least ten times. The chain recombines TRBV5-1 with TRBJ2-1; 7 bases agree with TRBD2. The V and J ends lost 1 base and 5 bases, in that order; junction bases with no gene match: 6. CDR1 SGHRS and CDR2 YFSETQ come from the germline V gene. The CDR3 is made up of 15 amino acids. The CDR3 reads CASSLFGLEDNEQFF. The DNA for the CDR3 is TGCGCCAGCAGCTTGTTCGGACTAGAGGACAATGAGCAGTTCTTC.

The CDR3 region has the DNA TGTGCCAGCTCACCCCGGACAGGGAAGGACTACGAGCAGTACTTC. Encoded protein: CASSPRTGKDYEQYF. The chain has TRBV18 and TRBJ2-5; 8 positions match TRBD1. The J call is doubtful: the DNA matches TRBJ2-7 better. The germline V gene has CDR1 KGHSH and CDR2 LQKENI. The CDR3 is 15 residues long.

The rearrangement uses TRBV15 and TRBJ2-1; the match to TRBD2 covers 11 bases. V lost 3 bases, J lost 8 bases, and 9 bases stayed unmatched. The CDR3 sequence is 16 residues long. Per the germline V gene, CDR1 is LNHNV and CDR2 is YYDKDF (reference sequence). The CDR3 reads CATSRGTSGSRDEQFF. The CDR3 nucleotides read TGTGCCACCAGCAGGGGAACTAGCGGGAGTAGAGATGAGCAGTTCTTC. The entire variable domain, with the rest obtained from reference TRBV15 and TRBJ2-1, is as follows: DAMVIQNPRYQVTQFGKPVTLSCSQTLNHNVMYWYQQKSSQAPKLLFHYYDKDFNNEADTPDNFQSRRPNTSFCFLDIRSPGLGDTAMYLCATSRGTSGSRDEQFFGPGTRLTVL.

This chain joins TRBV14 and TRBJ2-7; 9 bases fit TRBD2. Germline assignment: CDR1 SGHDN and CDR2 FVKESK. V trimming: 4 bases; J trimming: 3 bases; junction bases outside the gene matches: 7. The CDR3 extends over 15 amino acids. CDR3 coding DNA: TGTGCCAGCAGCCCTTTGACTAGCGGCTTCTACGAGCAGTACTTC. The encoded protein is CASSPLTSGFYEQYF.

There are a few counts of this clone. The chain links TRBV9 to TRBJ1-1; D gene unclear. V gave up 0 bases and J gave up 0 bases, with 9 bases separating them. CDR3 length: 15 residues. Per germline, CDR1 SGDLS and CDR2 YYNGEE. DNA of the CDR3: TGTGCCAGCAGCGTAGCGGGTGTGATGAACACTGAAGCTTTCTTT. Translation: CASSVAGVMNTEAFF.

This clone has just a few counts. Other DNA sequences in the sample encode the same CDR3. The V call is TRBV7-9, the J call TRBJ1-5; D uncertain. V was trimmed by 6 bases and J by 2 bases, leaving 5 bases between them. This CDR3 region has 12 residues. Per germline, CDR1 SEHNR and CDR2 FQNEAQ (reference sequence). CDR3: CASSRGNQPQHF. As DNA, the CDR3 is TGTGCCAGCAGTAGAGGCAATCAGCCCCAGCATTTT. The whole variable domain, remainder taken from reference TRBV7-9 and TRBJ1-5, is DTGVSQNPRHKITKRGQNVTFRCDPISEHNRLYWYRQTLGQGPEFLTYFQNEAQLEKSRLLSDRFSAERPKGSFSTLEIQRTEQGDSAMYLCASSRGNQPQHFGDGTRLSIL.

The CDR3 DNA sequence: TGTGCCAGCAGCTGCCCCATACTAGCGGGAGAGACAGATACGCAGTATTTT. Encoded protein: CASSCPILAGETDTQYF. The rearrangement joins TRBV7-3 to TRBJ2-3, with 11 bases aligning to TRBD2. V dropped 4 bases and J dropped 3; count of bases not matched to a gene: 9. The CDR3 is 17 amino acids. In germline, CDR1 is SGHTA, CDR2 FQGTGA.

This clone was detected a few times. The chain combines TRBV18 with TRBJ1-1; 7 positions agree with TRBD1. V dropped 1 base and J dropped 1; count of bases not matched to a gene: 3. Germline values: CDR1 KGHSH, CDR2 LQKENI. This CDR3 has 15 residues. CDR3 region: CASSPLNRGNTEAFF. CDR3 nucleotides: TGTGCCAGCTCACCACTTAACAGGGGGAACACTGAAGCTTTCTTT.

This clone was seen many times. J is TRBJ2-5 and V is TRBV2; 9 bases are a match to TRBD2. The germline V gene has CDR1 SNHLY and CDR2 FYNNEI. Germline trimming cut 8 bases from V and 1 base from J; bases unmatched to any gene: 2. The CDR3 runs to 13 residues. The CDR3 DNA sequence: TGTGCCAGCCTAGCGGGGATCCAAGAGACCCAGTACTTC. Translated, it gives CASLAGIQETQYF.

This clone was detected a few times. V and J are TRBV6-6 and TRBJ2-2, with 7 bases lining up with TRBD1. Germline V gives CDR1 MNHNY, CDR2 SVGAGI (reference sequence). The CDR3 is 15 residues long. The V segment lost 1 base and the J segment 3 bases; nucleotides outside the gene matches: 2. CDR3 nucleotide sequence: TGTGCCAGCAGTTACTGGCAGGGGGACACCGGGGAGCTGTTTTTT. Amino acids: CASSYWQGDTGELFF.

In this sample, this clone turned up a few times. Other nucleotide sequences in the sample specify the same CDR3. The V call is TRBV28, the J call TRBJ2-5, with 7 bases lining up with TRBD1. The ends lost 5 bases at V and 1 base at J; junction bases unmatched: 4. The CDR3 is made up of 14 amino acids. Germline lookup yields CDR1 MDHEN and CDR2 SYDVKM. The CDR3 is CASSLTGAQETQYF. The CDR3 DNA follows: TGTGCCAGCAGTCTTACAGGGGCCCAAGAGACCCAGTACTTC.

A few counts support this clone. The chain combines TRBV6-5 with TRBJ1-4, with D perhaps matching TRBD1 (6 bases). V was shortened by 7 bases and J by 7 bases, with 19 bases between the two germline ends. The CDR3 totals 15 residues. CDR1 and CDR2 from the germline V gene are MNHEY and SVGAGI. The DNA for the CDR3 is TGTGCCAGCAAGCTGGGGGGGGCGTCCGTTGAAAAACTGTTTTTT. This sequence encodes CASKLGGASVEKLFF.

This chain joins TRBV6-1 and TRBJ2-3, with a weak D call TRBD2 (5 bases). The V gene lost 8 bases and the J gene lost 0 bases, with 12 bases spanning the gap. This CDR3 is built from 14 residues. Germline V CDR1 and CDR2: MNHNS, SASEGT. The CDR3 region is CASGGRFSTDTQYF. The CDR3 DNA follows: TGTGCCAGCGGAGGACGATTCAGCACAGATACGCAGTATTTT.

The rearrangement links TRBV28 to TRBJ2-7; 9 bases match TRBD1. Germline V gives CDR1 MDHEN, CDR2 SYDVKM. The CDR3 consists of 15 residues. J gave up 6 bases and V 2 bases, and 8 bases lay outside the gene matches. CDR3 region: CASSLPGTGSREQYF. The CDR3 DNA is TGTGCCAGCAGTTTACCTGGGACAGGGTCTCGCGAGCAGTACTTC. The full variable domain, in which reference TRBV28 and TRBJ2-7 provide the parts outside the CDR3, is DVKVTQSSRYLVKRTGEKVFLECVQDMDHENMFWYRQDPGLGLRLIYFSYDVKMKEKGDIPEGYSVSREKKERFSLILESASTNQTSMYLCASSLPGTGSREQYFGPGTRLTVT.

The chain joins TRBV18 to TRBJ1-2; possibly TRBD1 for D (5 bases). CDR1 is KGHSH, CDR2 LQKENI, per germline. The V gene lost 6 bases and the J gene lost 6 bases, with 14 bases spanning the gap. This CDR3 has 13 residues. The CDR3 DNA sequence: TGTGCCAGCTCCATTGCTGCGGGGGATGGCTACACCTTC. As protein: CASSIAAGDGYTF.

This clone has only a few counts. This clone may be a read error of a much larger clone one base away. The chain combines TRBV6-1 with TRBJ1-1; 9 positions match TRBD1. Germline CDR1 MNHNS, CDR2 SASEGT. J was trimmed by 4 bases and V by 5 bases; bases with no gene match: 2. The CDR3 is 13 residues long. In DNA, the CDR3 is TGTGCCAGCAGTCAACAGGGGGCCACTGAAGCTTTCTTT. Its protein is CASSQQGATEAFF.